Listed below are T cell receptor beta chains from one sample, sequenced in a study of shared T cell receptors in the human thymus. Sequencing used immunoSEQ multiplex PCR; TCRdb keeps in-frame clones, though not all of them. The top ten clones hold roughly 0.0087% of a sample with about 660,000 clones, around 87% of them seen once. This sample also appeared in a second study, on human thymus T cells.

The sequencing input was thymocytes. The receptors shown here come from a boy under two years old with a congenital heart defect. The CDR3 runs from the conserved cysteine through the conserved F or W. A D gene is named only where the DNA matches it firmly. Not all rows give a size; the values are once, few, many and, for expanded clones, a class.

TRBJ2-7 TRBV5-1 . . TGCGCCAGCAGCTTAAGCTCACAGGGCGAGCAGTACTTC CASSLSSQGEQYF
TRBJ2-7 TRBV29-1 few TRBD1 TGCAGCGTGAGGACAGGCCTCTCCTACGAGCAGTACTTC CSVRTGLSYEQYF
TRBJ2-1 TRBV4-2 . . TGTGCCAGCAGCCATCCTCCCCGGGACAACGAATGCTCCTACAATGAGCAGTTCTTC CASSHPPRDNECSYNEQFF
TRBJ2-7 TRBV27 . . TGTGCCAGCTCGCAGCGCAGGGATAAAGACGAGCAGTACTTC CASSQRRDKDEQYF
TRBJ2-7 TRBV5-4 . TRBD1 TGTGCCAGCAGCTGGCAGACAGGACAGGGGGGGTACGAGCAGTACTTC CASSWQTGQGGYEQYF
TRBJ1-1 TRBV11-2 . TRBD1 TGTGCCAGCAGCTTAAGAGATTTGGGACAGGGGCAGAACACTGAAGCTTTCTTT CASSLRDLGQGQNTEAFF
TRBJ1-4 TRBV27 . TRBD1 TGTGCCAGCAGTTTAACCCAGGGGGCAGCAACTAATGAAAAACTGTTTTTT CASSLTQGAATNEKLFF
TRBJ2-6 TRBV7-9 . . TGTGCCAGCAGCTCCTCGGTCTCTGGGGCCAACGTCCTGACTTTC CASSSSVSGANVLTF
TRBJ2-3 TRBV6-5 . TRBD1 TGTGCCAGCAGTTACTCGCGGGACAGGGGAACAGATACGCAGTATTTT CASSYSRDRGTDTQYF
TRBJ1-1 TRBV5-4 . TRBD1 TGTGCCGGTCAACAGGGGACTGAAGCTTTCTTT CAGQQGTEAFF